The clone carrying this T cell receptor (beta chain) showed up many times. Treatment of any kind had been given to no patient before thyroid surgery. The record originates from a study of metastatic and nonmetastatic thyroid tumors. TCRdb re-analyzed the PCR reads using MiXCR. The sample holds about 50,000 clones, roughly 4% seen once. Between the trimmed V and J ends, which lost 6 bases and 2 bases, there was a span of 13 bases. The CDR3 is made up of 14 amino acids. The receptor was derived from a female donor with papillary thyroid cancer or a benign thyroid nodule (not recorded which). Some clones in this sample may be carry-over from other donors' samples. The rearrangement uses TRBV12-3 or TRBV12-4 and TRBJ2-5; tentative D call: TRBD1 (6 bases). The sequencing input was blood. CDR3 residues: CASSLGQLQETQYF. In DNA, the CDR3 is TGTGCCAGCAGCCTTGGACAGTTACAAGAGACCCAGTACTTC.